These T cell receptor beta chains were read from a single sample in a study of blood T cell repertoires in COVID-19. The method was immunoSEQ multiplex PCR; TCRdb's version includes in-frame clones alone and lacks a portion of them. The table includes about 99,000 clones, approximately 83% detected once. Sample: peripheral blood. Every receptor here comes from a woman of 80 years or more with active or convalescent COVID-19. The CDR3 runs from the conserved cysteine through the conserved F or W. D genes are given only for firm matches. A clone size is listed for some rows: how often the clone was seen (once, few, many), or a class if it is expanded.

clone size	J gene	D gene	V gene	CDR3 protein	CDR3 DNA
.	TRBJ1-1	.	TRBV3-1/TRBV3-2	CASSQPARGTEAFF	TGTGCCAGCAGCCAGCCCGCCCGGGGAACTGAAGCTTTCTTT
.	TRBJ2-3	.	TRBV11-2	CASSPSQLAGDITDTQYF	TGTGCCAGCAGCCCTAGCCAGCTGGCGGGGGACATCACAGATACGCAGTATTTT
.	TRBJ1-5	TRBD1	TRBV7-9	CASSPGQGGQPQHF	TGTGCCAGCAGCCCGGGACAGGGAGGTCAGCCCCAGCATTTT
once	TRBJ1-2	TRBD1	TRBV10-2	CASSSTGDYGYTF	TGCGCCAGCAGTTCGACAGGGGACTATGGCTACACCTTC
.	TRBJ2-3	TRBD1	TRBV19	CASSIPGQGSDTQYF	TGTGCCAGTAGTATACCGGGACAGGGGTCAGATACGCAGTATTTT
.	TRBJ2-7	.	TRBV5-8	CASSARAKEQYF	TGTGCCAGCAGCGCCAGGGCTAAGGAGCAGTACTTC
.	TRBJ1-4	.	TRBV7-2	CASSLSPGRGKNEKLFF	TGTGCCAGCAGCTTAAGCCCAGGGAGGGGCAAGAATGAAAAACTGTTTTTT
.	TRBJ1-5	TRBD1	TRBV28	CASSFQGAFQPQHF	TGTGCCAGCAGTTTTCAGGGGGCATTTCAGCCCCAGCATTTT
.	TRBJ1-2	TRBD1	TRBV11-2	CASSLQGAVGYTF	TGTGCCAGCAGCTTACAGGGGGCAGTTGGCTACACCTTC
.	TRBJ1-6	TRBD1	TRBV28	CASRLRDRINSPLHF	TGTGCCAGCAGACTCCGGGACAGGATTAATTCACCCCTCCACTTT
.	TRBJ1-5	TRBD1	TRBV10-3	CAISGSSTGAPKQHF	TGTGCCATCAGTGGTTCTTCGACAGGGGCCCCGAAGCAGCATTTT
.	TRBJ2-6	.	TRBV5-4	CASSLAGSGANVLTF	TGTGCCAGCAGCTTGGCAGGCTCTGGGGCCAACGTCCTGACTTTC
.	TRBJ2-2	.	TRBV5-1	CASSATGSYTGELFF	TGCGCCAGCAGCGCGACGGGGTCCTACACCGGGGAGCTGTTTTTT
.	TRBJ2-3	.	TRBV3-1/TRBV3-2	CASSKEGLASTDTQYF	TGTGCCAGCAGCAAAGAAGGTTTAGCAAGCACAGATACGCAGTATTTT
.	TRBJ2-1	TRBD1	TRBV24-1	CATGTGYNEQFF	TGTGCCACCGGGACAGGGTACAATGAGCAGTTCTTC